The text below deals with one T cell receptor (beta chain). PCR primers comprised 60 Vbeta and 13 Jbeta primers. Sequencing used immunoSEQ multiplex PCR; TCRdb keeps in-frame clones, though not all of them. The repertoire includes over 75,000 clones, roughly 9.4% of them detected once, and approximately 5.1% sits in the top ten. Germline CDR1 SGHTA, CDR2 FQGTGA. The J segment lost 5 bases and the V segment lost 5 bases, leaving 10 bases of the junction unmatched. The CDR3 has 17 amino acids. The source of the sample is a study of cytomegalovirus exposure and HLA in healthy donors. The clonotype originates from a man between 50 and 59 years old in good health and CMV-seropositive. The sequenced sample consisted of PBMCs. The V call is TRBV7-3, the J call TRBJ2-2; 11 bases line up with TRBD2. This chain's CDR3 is CASSPTGSSGRTGELFF. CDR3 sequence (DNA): TGTGCCAGCAGCCCCACGGGGTCTAGCGGGAGGACCGGGGAGCTGTTTTTT.